This entry is about one T cell receptor (beta chain). Its antigen is not known. Libraries were prepared by immunoSEQ multiplex PCR; TCRdb keeps only in-frame clonotypes and omits some of them. The top ten clones hold roughly 1.8% of a sample with approximately 210,000 clones, roughly 94% of them seen once. This record belongs to a study of T cell responses to AZD1222 COVID-19 vaccine. General study findings and limits: Increases in Spike-specific TCR breadth and depth were seen after two AZD1222 doses. Reportedly, close to half of spike-specific TCRs are directed against unmutated variant regions.

Losses at the gene ends were 5 bases for V and 3 bases for J; bases not matched to a gene: 9. In germline, CDR1 is SGHRS, CDR2 YFSETQ. The CDR3 runs to 16 residues. The chain recombines TRBV5-1 with TRBJ1-2; TRBD1 matches 11 bases. Specimen: peripheral blood, collected 28 days after the second dose of the MenACWY control vaccine. The sequence was collected from an adult who received the MenACWY meningococcal vaccine as a control. The CDR3 here is CASRPRDRGEYYGYTF. DNA of the CDR3: TGCGCCAGCAGACCGCGGGACAGGGGGGAGTACTATGGCTACACCTTC.